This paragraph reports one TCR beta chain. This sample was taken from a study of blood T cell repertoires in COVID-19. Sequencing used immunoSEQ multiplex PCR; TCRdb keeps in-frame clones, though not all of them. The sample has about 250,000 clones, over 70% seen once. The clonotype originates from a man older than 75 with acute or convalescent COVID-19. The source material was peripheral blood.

The DNA of the CDR3 is TGTGCCAGCAGCCAAGTGGGACAGGGGAACTATGGCTACACCTTC. Amino acid sequence: CASSQVGQGNYGYTF. The chain recombines TRBV4-2 with TRBJ1-2; 10 nucleotides agree with TRBD1. The V gene's germline CDR1 is LGHNA and CDR2 YNFKEQ. The junction had 1 base not matched to a gene; V was cut back by 1 base and J by 2 bases. This CDR3 has 15 residues.